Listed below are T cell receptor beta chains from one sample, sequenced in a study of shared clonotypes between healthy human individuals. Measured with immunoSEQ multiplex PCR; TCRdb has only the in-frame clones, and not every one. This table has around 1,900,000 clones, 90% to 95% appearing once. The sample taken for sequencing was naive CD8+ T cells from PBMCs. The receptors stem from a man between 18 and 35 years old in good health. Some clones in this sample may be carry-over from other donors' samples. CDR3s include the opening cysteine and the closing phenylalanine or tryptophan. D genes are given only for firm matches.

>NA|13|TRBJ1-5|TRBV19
CASSRGSNQPQHF
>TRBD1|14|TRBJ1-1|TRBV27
CASSDRGTNTEAFF
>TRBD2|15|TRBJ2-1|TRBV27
CASSFLAGAGNEQFF
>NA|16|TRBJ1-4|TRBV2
CASSIPTGEFNEKLFF
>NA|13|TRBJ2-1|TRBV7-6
CASSSLSYNEQFF
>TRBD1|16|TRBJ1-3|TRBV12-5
CASGLGQGASGNTIYF
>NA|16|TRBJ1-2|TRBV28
CASSLTEAGIYYGYTF
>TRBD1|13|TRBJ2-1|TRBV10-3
CAITGQGYNEQFF
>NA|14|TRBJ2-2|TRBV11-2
CASSYRDFTGELFF
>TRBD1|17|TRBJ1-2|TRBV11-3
CASSSPGQAEKGYGYTF
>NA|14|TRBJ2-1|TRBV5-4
CASTFGGAPLGQFF
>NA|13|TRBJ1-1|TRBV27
CASSLSSDTEAFF
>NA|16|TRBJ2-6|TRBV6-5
CASSYQPPGGANVLTF
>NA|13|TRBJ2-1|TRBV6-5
CASSIHWGGEQFF
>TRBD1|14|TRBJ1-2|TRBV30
CAWSVSQGGAGYTF
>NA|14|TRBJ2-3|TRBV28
CASSRVTRTDTQYF
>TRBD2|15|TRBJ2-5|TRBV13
CASSLGTSMSETQYF
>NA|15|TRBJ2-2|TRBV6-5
CASSPLEEGTGELFF
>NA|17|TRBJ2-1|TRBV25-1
CASHGGEWASSYNEQFF
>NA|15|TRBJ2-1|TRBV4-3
CASSQEVTKYDEQFF
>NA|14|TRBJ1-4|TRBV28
CASIPREDGEKLFF
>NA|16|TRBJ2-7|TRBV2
CASRGTTRRSVDEQYF
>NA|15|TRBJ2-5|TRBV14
CASSQRMTEAETQYF
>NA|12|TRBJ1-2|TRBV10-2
CASSEGAHGYTF
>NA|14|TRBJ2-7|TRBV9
CASSVEGNPYEQYF
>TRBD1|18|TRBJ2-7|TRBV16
CASSLAAPGTGYAYEQYF
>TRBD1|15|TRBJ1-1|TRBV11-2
CASSLEGQKNTEAFF
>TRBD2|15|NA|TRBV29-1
CSVAGTSGHTYEQYF
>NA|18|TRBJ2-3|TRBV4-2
CASSPSSGTLPYTDTQYF
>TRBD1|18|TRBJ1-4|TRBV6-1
CASSEGTGVISTNEKLFF
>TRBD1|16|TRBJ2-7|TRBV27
CASSGFGQVGPYEQYF
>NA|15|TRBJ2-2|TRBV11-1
CASSPQRGNTGELFF
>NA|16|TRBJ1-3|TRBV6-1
CASSEATREAGNTIYF
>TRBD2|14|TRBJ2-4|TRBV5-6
CASSQLAGGPVWYF
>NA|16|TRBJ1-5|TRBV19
CASSIARGGGAQPQHF
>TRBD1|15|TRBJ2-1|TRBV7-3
CASSVHRGLEGEQFF
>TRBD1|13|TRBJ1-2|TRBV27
CASQGGQGVGYTF
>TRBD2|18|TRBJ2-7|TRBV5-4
CASSQNTHSGTKSYEQYF
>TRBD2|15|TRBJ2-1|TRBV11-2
CASSLVPSGSTEQFF
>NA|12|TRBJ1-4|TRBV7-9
CASSLGAGFLFF
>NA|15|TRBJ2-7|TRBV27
CASSLSGYSSYEQYF
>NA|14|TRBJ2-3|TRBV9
CASSVWASADTQYF
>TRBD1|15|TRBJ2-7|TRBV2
CASSEAGQGPPEQYF
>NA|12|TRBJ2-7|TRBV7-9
CASSQQGYEQYF
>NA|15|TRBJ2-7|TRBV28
CASSLATSQVYEQYF
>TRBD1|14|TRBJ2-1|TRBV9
CASSGWDSYNEQFF